Listed below are T cell receptor beta chains from one sample, sequenced in a study of immune cell composition in non-small cell lung cancer. Profiling relied on immunoSEQ multiplex PCR, and the TCRdb table lists in-frame clones only, not all of them. The profile shows about 6,800 clones, approximately 84% of them singletons. The sequenced material came from non-adjacent lung tissue. The origin of the receptors is a human donor with non-small cell lung cancer. Each CDR3 is given with its conserved first and last residue. A D gene is named only where the DNA matches it firmly. For some rows the clone size is stated as once, few or many, or as a class when expanded; others skip it.

CDR3nt	CDR3aa	d_gene	j_gene	abundance	v_gene
TGTGCCAGCAGTTCGGACAGGAACACTGAAGCTTTCTTT	CASSSDRNTEAFF	NA	TRBJ1-1	once	TRBV6-5
TGTGCCAGCAGCGTAGGGGGGGGTTCGAACACTGAAGCTTTCTTT	CASSVGGGSNTEAFF	NA	TRBJ1-1	NA	TRBV9
TGCGCCAGCAGCTTAAGACAGGGAGATATCCCCTACGAGCAGTACTTC	CASSLRQGDIPYEQYF	TRBD1	TRBJ2-7	NA	TRBV5-1
TGTGCCAGCAGCTTGAGGCGGGGGGGCGAAGATACGCAGTATTTT	CASSLRRGGEDTQYF	TRBD2	TRBJ2-3	NA	TRBV5-4
TGTGCCAGCAGCGTAGGTGGGGGACCTTCAACTAATGAAAAACTGTTTTTT	CASSVGGGPSTNEKLFF	NA	TRBJ1-4	NA	TRBV9
TGTGCCAGCAGTCCCCCTACAGGGTTCATTTCCTACGAGCAGTACTTC	CASSPPTGFISYEQYF	NA	TRBJ2-7	NA	TRBV11-2
TGTGCCATCAGTTCCCGGGACCTAAACACTGAAGCTTTCTTT	CAISSRDLNTEAFF	NA	TRBJ1-1	NA	TRBV10-3
TGTGCCAGCAGCTCCTCGACAGGGGATAATTCACCCCTCCACTTT	CASSSSTGDNSPLHF	TRBD1	TRBJ1-6	NA	TRBV7-3
TGTGCCAGCAGTTGGACGAGGCTGGAGCAGTACTTC	CASSWTRLEQYF	NA	TRBJ2-7	NA	TRBV28
TGTGCCAGCAGCCGGGCGACAGGGGTATTGGAGACCCAGTACTTC	CASSRATGVLETQYF	TRBD1	TRBJ2-5	NA	TRBV7-2
TGTGCCAGCAGTTTCGGACAGGGTCGAACCTTC	CASSFGQGRTF	TRBD1	TRBJ1-2	NA	TRBV6-9
TGCGCCAGCAGCCAAGAACTAGGACAGGGAGCGGGAAACACCATATATTTT	CASSQELGQGAGNTIYF	TRBD1	TRBJ1-3	NA	TRBV4-3
TGTGCCAGCAGCCAAACAGGGGGGTATGGCTACACCTTC	CASSQTGGYGYTF	TRBD1	TRBJ1-2	NA	TRBV13
TGTGCCAGCACCCACGGGACGGAAGAAGAGACCCAGTACTTC	CASTHGTEEETQYF	NA	TRBJ2-5	NA	TRBV7-9
TGTGCCAGCAGCGTTGCACTACCCGGGGGGACCCAGTACTTC	CASSVALPGGTQYF	NA	TRBJ2-5	few	TRBV9
TGTGCCAGAACCCGGCCGAAGGCCTACAATGAGCAGTTCTTC	CARTRPKAYNEQFF	NA	TRBJ2-1	NA	TRBV5-3
TGCGCCACCTCCCGGGGAGCGGGGGGGCCGCAGACCCAGTACTTC	CATSRGAGGPQTQYF	TRBD2	TRBJ2-5	NA	TRBV5-1
TGTGCCAGCAGCTTAGACGGACAGGGGAAGGGCGAGCAGTACTTC	CASSLDGQGKGEQYF	TRBD1	TRBJ2-7	NA	TRBV7-9
TGCGCCAGCAGCTTGGTGGACAGGGGGCTGCGGGGTGGCTACACCTTC	CASSLVDRGLRGGYTF	TRBD1	TRBJ1-2	NA	TRBV5-1